A single sample gave rise to the 28 T cell receptor beta chains below, sequenced in a study of T cell responses to AZD1222 COVID-19 vaccine. TCRdb keeps only in-frame clones here, not all; method: immunoSEQ multiplex PCR. The table records some 100,000 clones, more than 75% of them present only once. This sample comprised peripheral blood, obtained 28 days after the second AZD1222 dose. All receptors come from an adult who received the AZD1222 COVID-19 vaccine.

A single count supports this clone. The V call is TRBV4-1, the J call TRBJ1-1, with D hard to call. This CDR3 has 13 residues. CDR1 and CDR2 from the germline V gene are MGHRA and YSYEKL. V was cut by 1 base and J by 6 bases, with 9 bases left in between. CDR3 nucleotides: TGCGCCAGCAGCCAAGTCGCCGTCGCTGAAGCTTTCTTT. Its translation: CASSQVAVAEAFF.

This rearrangement joins TRBV23-1 to TRBJ1-1; TRBD1 might be the D (6 bases). TRBV23-1 qualifies as an ORF whose function is uncertain. The V and J ends lost 4 bases and 5 bases respectively, with 17 bases between them. The CDR3 covers 15 residues. The CDR3 loop reads CASSPDNGRGTEAFF. CDR3 bases: TGCGCCAGCAGTCCCGACAATGGGAGGGGGACTGAAGCTTTCTTT.

This chain connects TRBV9 to TRBJ1-2; TRBD1 is a possible D gene (6 bases). In germline, CDR1 is SGDLS, CDR2 YYNGEE. There are 16 residues in the CDR3. The V and J ends lost 4 bases and 0 bases respectively, with 16 bases between them. CDR3 loop: CASSSSGTTSNYGYTF. The CDR3 DNA reads TGTGCCAGCAGCAGCTCCGGGACAACTTCTAACTATGGCTACACCTTC. The whole variable domain, filled in from reference TRBV9 and TRBJ1-2, reads DSGVTQTPKHLITATGQRVTLRCSPRSGDLSVYWYQQSLDQGLQFLIQYYNGEERAKGNILERFSAQQFPDLHSELNLSSLELGDSALYFCASSSSGTTSNYGYTFGSGTRLTVV.

This clone was detected once. The chain uses TRBV30 and TRBJ1-2, with unresolved D. This CDR3 has 10 amino acids. V lost 0 bases, J lost 6 bases, and 2 bases lay in between. In germline, CDR1 is GTSNPN, CDR2 SVGIG (reference sequence). Here the CDR3 DNA reads TGTGCCTGGAGTGTTGATGGCTACACCTTC. This codes for CAWSVDGYTF.

This clone was observed a handful of times. J is TRBJ1-6 and V is TRBV30, with 8 bases matching TRBD1. The J segment lost 4 bases and the V segment lost 5 bases, leaving 4 bases of the junction unmatched. Germline loops: CDR1 GTSNPN, CDR2 SVGIG (reference sequence). This CDR3 has 14 residues. Written as DNA, the CDR3 is TGTGCCTGGGACAGGGGCCCTTATAATTCACCCCTCCACTTT. It translates to CAWDRGPYNSPLHF.

The chain carries TRBV6-4 and TRBJ2-6; D remains ambiguous. Germline CDR1 and CDR2: MRHNA and SNTAGT. The V and J ends lost 4 bases and 1 base respectively, with 11 bases between them. This CDR3 is 16 amino acids long. The CDR3 sequence: CASSGETVSGANVLTF. CDR3 nucleotide sequence: TGTGCCAGCAGTGGGGAAACAGTTTCTGGGGCCAACGTCCTGACTTTC.

The chain links TRBV12-2 to TRBJ1-2; the DNA was not used to check the table's D call, TRBD1. TRBV12-2 is given as a pseudogene. The CDR3 length is 18 residues. CDR3 in DNA: TGTGCAAGTCGCTTACCCGGACAGGACAAAAACACTAACTATGGCTACACCTTC. It yields the protein CASRLPGQDKNTNYGYTF.

CDR3 in DNA: TGTGCCAGCAGCAAAGCGGTGTACAGTAATGAGCAGTTCTTC. Amino acids: CASSKAVYSNEQFF. The V gene is TRBV9, the J gene TRBJ2-1, with D tentatively TRBD2 (5 bases). V lost 4 bases and J 7 bases, leaving 15 bases between the germline ends. This CDR3 has 14 residues. Germline-derived CDR1 and CDR2 are SGDLS and YYNGEE.

The chain employs TRBV5-4 and TRBJ1-4; no reliable D call. V was clipped by 4 bases and J by 5 bases, with 12 bases between them. CDR3 length: 14 residues. Germline V gives CDR1 SGHNT, CDR2 YYREEE (reference sequence). The DNA of the CDR3 is TGTGCCAGCAGCCAAAGGACCGGGAATGAAAAACTGTTTTTT. As protein: CASSQRTGNEKLFF. The full variable domain, completed using reference TRBV5-4 and TRBJ1-4, is ETGVTQSPTHLIKTRGQQVTLRCSSQSGHNTVSWYQQALGQGPQFIFQYYREEENGRGNFPPRFSGLQFPNYSSELNVNALELDDSALYLCASSQRTGNEKLFFGSGTQLSVL.

The rearrangement joins TRBV9 to TRBJ1-1, with a possible D match to TRBD1 (5 bases). The CDR3 has 13 residues. The germline V gene has CDR1 SGDLS and CDR2 YYNGEE. V lost 4 bases and J lost 1, with 8 bases in between. The CDR3 reads CASSPGTNTEAFF. The CDR3 DNA follows: TGTGCCAGCAGCCCCGGGACGAACACTGAAGCTTTCTTT.

The rearrangement joins TRBV24-1 to TRBJ1-5, with 9 bases matching TRBD1. Germline assignment: CDR1 KGHDR and CDR2 SFDVKD. The V segment lost 0 bases and the J segment 0 bases; nucleotides outside the gene matches: 11. The CDR3 has 20 residues. CDR3: CATSDLTSGTGTYSNQPQHF. The CDR3 DNA is TGTGCCACCAGTGATTTGACTTCCGGGACAGGGACATATAGCAATCAGCCCCAGCATTTT.

The V and J genes are TRBV7-9 and TRBJ1-4, with 7 bases identical to TRBD1. Trimming at V came to 6 bases and at J to 7 bases, leaving 8 bases not matched to a gene. This CDR3 spans 14 amino acids. Germline-derived CDR1 and CDR2 are SEHNR and FQNEAQ (reference sequence). Written as DNA, the CDR3 is TGTGCCAGCAGTCGCTCCGGGACAGCTGAAAAACTGTTTTTT. This sequence encodes CASSRSGTAEKLFF.

The chain links TRBV28 to TRBJ2-7; the D gene could be TRBD1 or TRBD2 (5 bases each). The CDR3 consists of 13 residues. Germline CDR1 and CDR2: MDHEN and SYDVKM. Between the trimmed V and J ends, which lost 3 bases and 4 bases, there was a span of 10 bases. CDR3 region: CASSFLGVYEQYF. DNA of the CDR3: TGTGCCAGCAGTTTCCTGGGGGTATACGAGCAGTACTTC.

This clone was seen just once. V gene TRBV12-5 combines with J gene TRBJ2-3, with 10 bases matching TRBD2. Germline trimming cut 6 bases from V and 3 bases from J; bases unmatched to any gene: 6. This CDR3 spans 15 amino acids. Germline V gene lookup returns CDR1 LGHNT and CDR2 FRNRAP. CDR3 DNA: TGTGCTAGTGGCTCCGGACTAGCGGTGACAGATACGCAGTATTTT. It codes for CASGSGLAVTDTQYF. The entire variable domain, with the rest obtained from reference TRBV12-5 and TRBJ2-3, is as follows: DARVTQTPRHKVTEMGQEVTMRCQPILGHNTVFWYRQTMMQGLELLAYFRNRAPLDDSGMPKDRFSAEMPDATLATLKIQPSEPRDSAVYFCASGSGLAVTDTQYFGPGTRLTVL.

The V and J genes are TRBV3-1 (or the pseudogene TRBV3-2) and TRBJ2-3; D not certain. This CDR3 has 13 residues. CDR1 and CDR2 (germline): LGHDT, YNNKEL (reference sequence). V shed 3 bases and J shed 6 bases, with 10 bases lying between them. CDR3 region: CASSHLQLDTQYF. In nucleotides, the CDR3 is TGTGCCAGCAGCCACCTACAACTGGATACGCAGTATTTT.

The gene calls are TRBV29-1 and TRBJ1-1; 8 bases fit TRBD1. V shed 3 bases, J shed 11 bases, and the junction held 8 bases outside the gene matches. CDR1 is SQVTM and CDR2 is ANQGSEA in the germline V gene. There are 12 residues in the CDR3. CDR3 nucleotide sequence: TGCAGCGTTGACGTCGTCAGGGGGCGGGCTTTCTTT. Amino acid sequence: CSVDVVRGRAFF.

The CDR3 coding sequence is TGTGCCAGCAGCCGAGGGGGAAACGAGCAGTACTTC. Translating gives CASSRGGNEQYF. The V gene is TRBV9, the J gene TRBJ2-7; possibly TRBD1 for D (6 bases). The CDR3 runs to 12 residues. Germline CDR1 is SGDLS and CDR2 is YYNGEE. V lost 4 bases, J lost 5 bases, and 10 bases lay in between.

The V gene is TRBV6-4, the J gene TRBJ2-3; either TRBD1 or TRBD2 may supply D (5 bases each). Per the germline V gene, CDR1 is MRHNA and CDR2 is SNTAGT. This CDR3 region has 17 residues. V lost 0 bases, J lost 0 bases, and 13 bases lay in between. The CDR3 DNA follows: TGTGCCAGCAGTGACTCGTTGAGGGACGCAAGCACAGATACGCAGTATTTT. Translated: CASSDSLRDASTDTQYF.

V usage is TRBV28 and J usage is TRBJ1-2; D ambiguous. Germline lookup yields CDR1 MDHEN and CDR2 SYDVKM. V lost 2 bases, J lost 6 bases, and 10 bases lay in between. The CDR3 is 13 residues long. Here the CDR3 reads CASSLPVTDGYTF. In DNA, the CDR3 is TGTGCCAGCAGTTTACCCGTTACGGATGGCTACACCTTC.

There are a few counts of this clone. The chain employs TRBV6-5 and TRBJ1-1, with D possibly TRBD1 on 6 matching bases. CDR1 is MNHEY, CDR2 SVGAGI, per germline. The ends were cut back, 6 bases at V and 1 base at J, with 9 bases in the middle. This CDR3 has 13 residues. The CDR3 DNA follows: TGTGCCAGCAGGAACAGGGAGAACACTGAAGCTTTCTTT. Translation gives CASRNRENTEAFF.

This chain uses TRBV6-6 with TRBJ1-1; 7 nucleotides agree with TRBD1. The CDR3 is made up of 13 amino acids. The trim removed 6 bases at V and 7 bases at J, leaving 8 bases unmatched. Per the germline V gene, CDR1 is MNHNY and CDR2 is SVGAGI (reference sequence). The DNA of the CDR3 is TGTGCCAGCAGCAATACAGGGGCGGTTGAAGCTTTCTTT. Its translation is CASSNTGAVEAFF.

The chain employs TRBV4-1 and TRBJ1-5, with TRBD1 matching over 11 bases. The V and J ends lost 1 base and 1 base, in that order; junction bases with no gene match: 3. The germline CDR1 and CDR2 sequences are MGHRA and YSYEKL. This CDR3 has 17 amino acids. CDR3 DNA: TGCGCCAGCAGCCAAGGGACAGGGGGCGGAAGCAATCAGCCCCAGCATTTT. Protein: CASSQGTGGGSNQPQHF.

The V call is TRBV18, the J call TRBJ1-2; 7 bases agree with TRBD1. Germline lookup yields CDR1 KGHSH and CDR2 LQKENI. J gave up 7 bases and V 0 bases, and 11 bases lay outside the gene matches. The CDR3 consists of 16 residues. The CDR3 nucleotides read TGTGCCAGCTCACCACCAAGTACAGGGGCCGTGGGTGGCTACACCTTC. Residues: CASSPPSTGAVGGYTF.

The rearrangement links TRBV24-1 to TRBJ2-7, with D maybe TRBD1 (6 bases). Per the germline V gene, CDR1 is KGHDR and CDR2 is SFDVKD. Between the trimmed V and J ends, which lost 4 bases and 2 bases, there was a span of 17 bases. The CDR3 covers 16 residues. The CDR3 sequence is CATSDRHREKAYEQYF. In DNA, the CDR3 is TGTGCCACCAGTGACCGCCACAGGGAGAAAGCCTACGAGCAGTACTTC.

This clone was detected only a few times. The chain combines TRBV6-2 or TRBV6-3 with TRBJ2-1; D remains ambiguous. The germline gives CDR1 MNHEY, CDR2 SVGEGT. The CDR3 is 13 residues long. V shed 2 bases and J shed 2 bases, with 4 bases lying between them. The CDR3 loop is CASSYDTYNEQFF. CDR3 nucleotides: TGTGCCAGCAGTTACGACACCTACAATGAGCAGTTCTTC.

The V and J genes are TRBV19 and TRBJ2-1; 8 nucleotides align to TRBD2. The length of the CDR3 is 15 residues. Germline V gene lookup returns CDR1 LNHDA and CDR2 SQIVND (reference sequence). V dropped 7 bases and J dropped 1; count of bases not matched to a gene: 6. Here the CDR3 DNA reads TGTGCCAGTATCCCCGCTAGCGGGTCCTACAATGAGCAGTTCTTC. Its translation is CASIPASGSYNEQFF.

This rearrangement joins TRBV18 to TRBJ1-1, with D perhaps matching TRBD1 (6 bases). Germline V gene data show CDR1 as KGHSH and CDR2 as LQKENI. V lost 2 bases, J lost 7 bases, and 14 bases lay in between. There are 14 residues in the CDR3. CDR3 sequence reads: CASSPFRGAGEAFF. The CDR3, as DNA: TGTGCCAGCTCACCATTCCGGGGGGCCGGTGAAGCTTTCTTT.

The chain employs TRBV28 and TRBJ1-5; 10 bases agree with TRBD1. The CDR3 runs 16 residues. J lost 5 bases, V lost 3 bases, and 7 bases had no gene match. Germline V gene sequence: CDR1 MDHEN, CDR2 SYDVKM. The CDR3 reads CASSFRDRGSYQPQHF. The CDR3, as DNA: TGTGCCAGCAGTTTCAGGGACAGGGGATCCTATCAGCCCCAGCATTTT. The whole variable domain, remainder taken from reference TRBV28 and TRBJ1-5, is DVKVTQSSRYLVKRTGEKVFLECVQDMDHENMFWYRQDPGLGLRLIYFSYDVKMKEKGDIPEGYSVSREKKERFSLILESASTNQTSMYLCASSFRDRGSYQPQHFGDGTRLSIL.